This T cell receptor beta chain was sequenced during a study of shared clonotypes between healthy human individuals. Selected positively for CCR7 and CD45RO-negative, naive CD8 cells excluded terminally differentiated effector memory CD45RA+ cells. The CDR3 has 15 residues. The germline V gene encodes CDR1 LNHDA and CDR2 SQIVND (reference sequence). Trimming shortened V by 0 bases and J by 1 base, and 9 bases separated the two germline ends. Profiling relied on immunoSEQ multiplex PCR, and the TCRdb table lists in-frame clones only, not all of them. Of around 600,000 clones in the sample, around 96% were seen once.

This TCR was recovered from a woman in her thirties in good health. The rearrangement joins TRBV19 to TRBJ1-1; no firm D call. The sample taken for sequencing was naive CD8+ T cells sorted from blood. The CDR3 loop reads CASSIDLEENTEAFF. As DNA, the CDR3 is TGTGCCAGTAGTATAGATCTAGAAGAGAACACTGAAGCTTTCTTT.